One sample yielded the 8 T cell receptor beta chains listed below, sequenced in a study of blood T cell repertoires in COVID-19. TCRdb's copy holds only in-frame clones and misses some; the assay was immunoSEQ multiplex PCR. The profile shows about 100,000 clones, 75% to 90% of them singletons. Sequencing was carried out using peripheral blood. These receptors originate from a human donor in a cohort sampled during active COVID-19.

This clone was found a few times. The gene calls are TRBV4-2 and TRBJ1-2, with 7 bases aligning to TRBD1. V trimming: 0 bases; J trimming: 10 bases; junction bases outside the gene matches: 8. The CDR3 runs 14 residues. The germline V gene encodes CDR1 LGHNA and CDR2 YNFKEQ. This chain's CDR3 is CASSQDRQGLPYTF. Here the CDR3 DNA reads TGTGCCAGCAGCCAAGATCGACAGGGCTTGCCCTACACCTTC.

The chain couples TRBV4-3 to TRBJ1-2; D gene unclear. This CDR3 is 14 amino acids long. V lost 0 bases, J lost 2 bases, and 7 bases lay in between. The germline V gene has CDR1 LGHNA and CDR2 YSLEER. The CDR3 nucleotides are TGCGCCAGCAGCCAAGATTCCGAGAACTATGGCTACACCTTC. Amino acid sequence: CASSQDSENYGYTF.

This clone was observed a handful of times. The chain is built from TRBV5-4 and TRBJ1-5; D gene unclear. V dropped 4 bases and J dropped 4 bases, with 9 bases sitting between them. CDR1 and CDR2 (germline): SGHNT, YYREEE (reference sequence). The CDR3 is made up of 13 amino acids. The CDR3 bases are TGTGCCAGCAGCCCTAACGGGAATCAGCCCCAGCATTTT. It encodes CASSPNGNQPQHF.

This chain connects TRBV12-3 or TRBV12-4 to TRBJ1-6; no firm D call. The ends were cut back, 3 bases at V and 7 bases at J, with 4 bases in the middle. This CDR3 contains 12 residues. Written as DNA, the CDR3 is TGTGCCAGCAGTTTCGGGAATTCACCCCTCCACTTT. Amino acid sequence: CASSFGNSPLHF.

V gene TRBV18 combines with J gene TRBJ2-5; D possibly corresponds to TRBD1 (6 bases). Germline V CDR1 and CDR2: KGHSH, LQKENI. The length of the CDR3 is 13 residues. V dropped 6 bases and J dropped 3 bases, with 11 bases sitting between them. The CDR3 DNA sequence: TGTGCCAGCTCTCTAAGACAGGAAGAGACCCAGTACTTC. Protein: CASSLRQEETQYF.

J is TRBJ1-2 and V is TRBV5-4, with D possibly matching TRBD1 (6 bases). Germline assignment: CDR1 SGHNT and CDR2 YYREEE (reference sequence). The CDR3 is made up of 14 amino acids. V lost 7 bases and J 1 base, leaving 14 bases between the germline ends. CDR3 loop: CASHGGGVNYGYTF. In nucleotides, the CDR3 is TGTGCCAGCCACGGAGGGGGGGTTAACTATGGCTACACCTTC.

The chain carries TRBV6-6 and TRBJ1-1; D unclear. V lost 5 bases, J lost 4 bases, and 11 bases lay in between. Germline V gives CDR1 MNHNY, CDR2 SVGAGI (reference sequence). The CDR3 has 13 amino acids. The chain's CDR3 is CASSSDLGTEAFF. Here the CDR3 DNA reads TGTGCCAGCAGTAGTGACCTAGGCACTGAAGCTTTCTTT.

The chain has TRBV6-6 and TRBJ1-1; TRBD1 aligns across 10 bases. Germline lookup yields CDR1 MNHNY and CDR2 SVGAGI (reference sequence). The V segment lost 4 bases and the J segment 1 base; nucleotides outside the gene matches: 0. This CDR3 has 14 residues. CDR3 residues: CASSWDRGNTEAFF. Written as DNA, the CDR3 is TGTGCCAGCAGTTGGGACAGGGGGAACACTGAAGCTTTCTTT.